The T cell receptor beta chain under discussion was sequenced for a study of cytomegalovirus exposure and HLA in healthy donors. Background on the study: Within the Caucasian-associated ancestry cluster were around four fifths of the roughly 360 genotyped donors.

A word on this clone: Its antigen is not known.

Study outcomes and limitations: The study put 150 or so TCR beta chains on its list as cytomegalovirus-associated. As immune exposure information, only CMV serostatus was available. The productive fraction for most TCR beta V segments was about 90% or about 30% in an earlier analysis.

Germline-derived CDR1 and CDR2 are SGHRS and YFSETQ. The CDR3 covers 16 residues. The PCR used 60 Vbeta and 13 Jbeta primers. Profiling relied on immunoSEQ multiplex PCR, and the TCRdb table lists in-frame clones only, not all of them. The data contain roughly 120,000 clones, about 77% of them singletons. The clonotype originates from a woman in her 30s in good health and CMV-seropositive. The V gene is TRBV5-1, the J gene TRBJ2-5; 7 nucleotides line up with TRBD2. The J call may not be correct, given that the DNA end is closer to TRBJ2-7. Sequencing was done on a sample of PBMCs. The CDR3 bases are TGCGCCAGCAGCTTTACCTCAGGGCGGGAGTCCTACGAGCAGTACTTC. Encoded protein: CASSFTSGRESYEQYF.